This record concerns one TCR beta chain sequence. Its antigen is not known. The sample holds other DNA sequences that translate to the same CDR3. The source of the sample is a study of cytomegalovirus exposure and HLA in healthy donors. For the study at large: In an early release, HLA-typed donors contributed some 80 million unique TCR sequences. Study results and caveats: As confirmed in vitro, a few CMV-associated chains were specific for CMV antigens.

The study sampled nominally healthy donors, though unrecorded immune exposures were likely. The germline V gene has CDR1 LNHDA and CDR2 SQIVND (reference sequence). The CDR3 runs to 13 residues. The V end was cut by 2 bases, the J end by 4 bases, with 5 bases between. PCR was performed using 60 Vbeta and 13 Jbeta primers. TCRdb's copy holds only in-frame clones and misses some; the assay was immunoSEQ multiplex PCR. The data hold about 160,000 clones, with approximately 73% observed a single time. This sequence was found in a woman aged 18-35 years in good health and CMV-seronegative. The rearrangement links TRBV19 to TRBJ2-2; a possible D gene is TRBD1 (5 bases). The sequencing sample was made of PBMCs. CDR3 amino acids: CASSIQGTGELFF. In DNA, the CDR3 is TGTGCCAGTAGTATACAGGGCACCGGGGAGCTGTTTTTT. Full variable domain (remainder filled in from reference TRBV19 and TRBJ2-2): DGGITQSPKYLFRKEGQNVTLSCEQNLNHDAMYWYRQDPGQGLRLIYYSQIVNDFQKGDIAEGYSVSREKKESFPLTVTSAQKNPTAFYLCASSIQGTGELFFGEGSRLTVL.